The text below deals with one T cell receptor (beta chain). The sample belongs to a study of identical twins. The CDR3 sequence is 15 residues long. The V gene's germline CDR1 is MNHEY and CDR2 SVGAGI. V lost 2 bases to trimming and J lost 2 bases, with 13 bases between them. TCRdb reprocessed the 5' RACE reads with MiXCR, giving one entry per CDR3 protein. The sample yields roughly 720,000 distinct CDR3 sequences, about 20% seen once. In addition, the sample was reused for a study of T cells expressing NK-cell markers.

The sequenced material came from PBMCs. This TCR was recovered from a woman younger than 30 in good health. J is TRBJ2-7 and V is TRBV6-5; D is unresolved. The CDR3 spells CASSYSATTTYEQYF. For the CDR3, the DNA is TGTGCCAGCAGTTACAGTGCCACCACCACCTACGAGCAGTACTTC.